Sequencing of this TCR beta chain was carried out in a study of cytomegalovirus exposure and HLA in healthy donors. Study-wide points: Several of the most significant clusters were apparently associated with common viral pathogens in a later analysis. One later analysis reportedly identified an Asian-associated ancestry cluster that showed fewer N-insertions than the roughly 720-donor mean.

Both 60 Vbeta primers and 13 Jbeta primers went into the PCR. Method: immunoSEQ multiplex PCR; TCRdb's copy keeps in-frame clones and lacks some. The data hold about 130,000 clones, with around 79% observed a single time. As regards this clone: No antigen is known for it.

The CDR3 runs 15 residues. The germline gives CDR1 GTSNPN, CDR2 SVGIG (reference sequence). V was pared by 1 base and J by 3 bases, with 8 bases of the junction left unmatched. The rearrangement uses TRBV30 and TRBJ1-2, with 7 bases fitting TRBD1. The sequenced sample was PBMCs. This clonotype was sampled from a middle-aged man in good health and CMV-seropositive. The CDR3 is CAWSGTGERDYGYTF. The CDR3 DNA follows: TGTGCCTGGAGTGGTACAGGGGAGCGGGACTATGGCTACACCTTC.